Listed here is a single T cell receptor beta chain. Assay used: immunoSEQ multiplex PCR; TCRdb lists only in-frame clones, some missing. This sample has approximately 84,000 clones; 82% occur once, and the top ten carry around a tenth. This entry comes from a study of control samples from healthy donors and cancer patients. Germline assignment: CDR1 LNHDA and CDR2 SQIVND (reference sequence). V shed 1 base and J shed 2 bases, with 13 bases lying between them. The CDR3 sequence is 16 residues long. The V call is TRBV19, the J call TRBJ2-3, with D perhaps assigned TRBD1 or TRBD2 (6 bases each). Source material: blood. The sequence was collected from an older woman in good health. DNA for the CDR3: TGTGCCAGTAGTATAGTACGGGGGCCCCTCACAGATACGCAGTATTTT. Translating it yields CASSIVRGPLTDTQYF.